This T cell receptor beta chain originates from a study of technical replicates of blood from a few donors. In the case of this clone: Within the sample, other DNA sequences also encode this same CDR3.

Per germline, CDR1 SGHRS and CDR2 YFSETQ. CDR3 length equals 14 residues. Unmatched junction bases numbered 2, after V lost 0 bases and J lost 5 bases. Repertoires were generated with immunoSEQ multiplex PCR, while TCRdb's copy carries only in-frame clones and drops some. The sample has 95,000 to 100,000 clones; around 95% are singletons. This receptor was taken from a human donor in good health. The genes are TRBV5-1 and TRBJ2-3; 8 nucleotides agree with TRBD1. The specimen was T cells isolated from PBMCs. Here the CDR3 reads CASSLGTGLDTQYF. CDR3 coding DNA: TGCGCCAGCAGCTTGGGGACAGGGCTAGATACGCAGTATTTT.